These 27 T cell receptor beta chains were sequenced from one sample in a study of a mutant IDH1 vaccine in newly diagnosed glioma. This table comes from immunoSEQ multiplex PCR, and its TCRdb copy is limited to in-frame clones, with some not included. Of roughly 52,000 clones in the sample, 60% to 85% were seen once. The sample's time point: week 35, safety follow-up. The vaccine gave 300 ug of a 20-mer mutant IDH1 peptide subcutaneously per dose. These receptors' antigens are unknown. Sequences were derived from PBMCs, sampled from a glioma patient whose treatment included an IDH1 peptide vaccine. These TCRs come from a man aged 40-55 years with glioma.

This clone was counted a single time. This sequence joins TRBV6-1 and TRBJ2-1, with D tentatively TRBD2 (5 bases). Germline CDR1 and CDR2: MNHNS and SASEGT. V lost 1 base and J 0 bases, leaving 16 bases between the germline ends. CDR3 length: 18 residues. The CDR3 reads CASSEDASSLSSYNEQFF. CDR3 nucleotides: TGTGCCAGCAGTGAAGACGCTAGCTCCCTGAGCTCCTACAATGAGCAGTTCTTC.

The chain joins TRBV19 to TRBJ2-7; the D gene is possibly TRBD1 (6 bases). CDR3 length: 14 amino acids. Germline V gene lookup returns CDR1 LNHDA and CDR2 SQIVND (reference sequence). The germline V and J ends were trimmed by 1 base and 2 bases, with 9 bases remaining between them. The CDR3 here is CASSIGTVPYEQYF. The CDR3 bases are TGTGCCAGTAGTATAGGGACAGTCCCCTACGAGCAGTACTTC.

The gene calls are TRBV10-3 and TRBJ1-1; D unclear. The germline CDR1 and CDR2 sequences are ENHRY and SYGVKD. Trimming cost V 3 bases and J 0 bases, with 8 bases left between them. The length of the CDR3 is 14 residues. The CDR3: CAISDELMNTEAFF. CDR3 bases: TGTGCCATCAGTGATGAGCTCATGAACACTGAAGCTTTCTTT.

The chain employs TRBV6-1 and TRBJ1-5; perhaps TRBD1 as D (6 bases). The germline V and J ends were trimmed by 8 bases and 4 bases, with 12 bases remaining between them. Germline CDR1 and CDR2: MNHNS and SASEGT. CDR3 size: 13 residues. Here the CDR3 reads CASRDTINQPQHF. The CDR3 bases are TGTGCCAGCCGGGACACGATTAATCAGCCCCAGCATTTT.

The chain uses TRBV10-3 and TRBJ2-5; D is ambiguous. Germline V lookup: CDR1 ENHRY, CDR2 SYGVKD. There are 13 residues in the CDR3. Trimming left V 10 bases short and J 5 bases short, with 17 bases between. CDR3 loop: CATASEAEETQYF. CDR3 nucleotide sequence: TGTGCCACCGCAAGCGAGGCGGAGGAGACCCAGTACTTC.

The rearrangement uses TRBV7-2 and TRBJ1-1; D is undetermined. With 1 base removed from V and 0 bases from J, the gap between germline ends came to 9 bases. CDR3 length equals 15 residues. Germline V gives CDR1 SGHTA, CDR2 FQGNSA. This CDR3 is CASSLGGNMNTEAFF. The CDR3 DNA is TGTGCCAGCAGCTTAGGAGGGAACATGAACACTGAAGCTTTCTTT.

The chain carries TRBV5-1 and TRBJ2-7, with 10 bases lining up with TRBD2. CDR1 is SGHRS, CDR2 YFSETQ, per germline. The CDR3 runs 16 residues. The trim removed 2 bases at V and 7 bases at J, leaving 12 bases unmatched. The CDR3, as DNA: TGCGCCAGCAGCTTTTACGGGACTAGCGAGTCCGTGGAGCAGTACTTC. The encoded protein is CASSFYGTSESVEQYF.

This clone was detected a few times. This chain's CDR3 is CASSLSRGVTYNEQFF. The CDR3 region has the DNA TGTGCCAGCAGCTTGTCGCGGGGTGTCACCTACAATGAGCAGTTCTTC. V is TRBV5-6 and J is TRBJ2-1, with D perhaps TRBD2 (6 bases). Germline CDR1 reads SGHDT; CDR2 reads YYEEEE. V was trimmed by 1 base and J by 2 bases, leaving 13 bases between them. The CDR3 is 16 residues long.

V gene TRBV7-7 combines with J gene TRBJ2-5; D unclear. CDR1 is SSHAT and CDR2 is FNYEAQ in the germline V gene (reference sequence). This CDR3 region has 13 residues. V lost 5 bases and J lost 5, with 12 bases in between. DNA for the CDR3: TGTGCCAGCAGCCCGGGCCTCAGGGAGACCCAGTACTTC. This gives the protein CASSPGLRETQYF.

The chain couples TRBV5-4 to TRBJ2-5, with D possibly matching TRBD2 (6 bases). This CDR3 contains 14 residues. The germline gives CDR1 SGHNT, CDR2 YYREEE (reference sequence). V lost 2 bases and J 3 bases, leaving 11 bases between the germline ends. CDR3 nucleotide sequence: TGTGCCAGCAGCTTTCGTAGCGGTGAAGAGACCCAGTACTTC. Its translation: CASSFRSGEETQYF.

This chain links TRBV10-1 with TRBJ2-1; the match to TRBD2 covers 7 bases. V lost 2 bases and J lost 9; bases outside the gene matches: 13. Germline V lookup: CDR1 WNHNN, CDR2 SYGVQD (reference sequence). The CDR3 loop spans 16 amino acids. The DNA for the CDR3 is TGCGCCAGCAGTGAGGGAGTTGTCGGGAGGAGAGGTGAGCAGTTCTTC. Translating it yields CASSEGVVGRRGEQFF.

This clone was counted once. The rearrangement uses TRBV4-1 and TRBJ2-6; 8 bases align to TRBD1. J was trimmed by 0 bases and V by 2 bases; bases with no gene match: 9. Germline values: CDR1 MGHRA, CDR2 YSYEKL. The CDR3 runs 19 residues. CDR3 protein: CASSQRYRDRLSGANVLTF. The CDR3 nucleotides are TGCGCCAGCAGCCAAAGGTACCGGGACAGGCTCTCTGGGGCCAACGTCCTGACTTTC.

The gene calls are TRBV7-9 and TRBJ1-2; 8 bases match TRBD1. The trim removed 3 bases at V and 2 bases at J, leaving 8 bases unmatched. This CDR3 has 16 residues. Germline-derived CDR1 and CDR2 are SEHNR and FQNEAQ (reference sequence). As DNA, the CDR3 is TGTGCCAGCAGCTTTTACCGACAGGGGAGCAACTATGGCTACACCTTC. Translated, it gives CASSFYRQGSNYGYTF. Full variable domain (remainder filled in from reference TRBV7-9 and TRBJ1-2): DTGVSQNPRHKITKRGQNVTFRCDPISEHNRLYWYRQTLGQGPEFLTYFQNEAQLEKSRLLSDRFSAERPKGSFSTLEIQRTEQGDSAMYLCASSFYRQGSNYGYTFGSGTRLTVV.

The chain carries TRBV4-1 and TRBJ1-3, with D hard to call. This CDR3 contains 17 residues. Trimming pared 3 bases from V and 4 bases from J, leaving 19 bases between. The germline V gene has CDR1 MGHRA and CDR2 YSYEKL. The chain's CDR3 is CASSHTSTLTWGNTIYF. The DNA of the CDR3 is TGCGCCAGCAGCCATACATCTACCCTGACGTGGGGAAACACCATATATTTT.

The rearrangement links TRBV19 to TRBJ2-5; 14 bases align to TRBD2. The J segment lost 1 base and the V segment lost 6 bases, leaving 1 base of the junction unmatched. Per the germline V gene, CDR1 is LNHDA and CDR2 is SQIVND (reference sequence). There are 15 residues in the CDR3. The CDR3 loop reads CASRGTSGSQETQYF. In DNA, the CDR3 is TGTGCCAGTAGGGGGACTAGCGGGAGCCAAGAGACCCAGTACTTC.

The chain couples TRBV7-9 to TRBJ1-2, with a weak D call TRBD1 (6 bases). V was shortened by 6 bases and J by 1 base, with 21 bases between the two germline ends. Germline V lookup: CDR1 SEHNR, CDR2 FQNEAQ (reference sequence). The CDR3 runs 17 residues. The chain's CDR3 is CASSTPRGGGDNYGYTF. As DNA, the CDR3 is TGTGCCAGCAGTACCCCGCGGGGAGGGGGTGATAACTATGGCTACACCTTC.

This clone was counted only a few times. The chain joins TRBV29-1 to TRBJ1-5; the D gene is possibly TRBD1 (6 bases). The CDR3 runs to 13 residues. Between the trimmed V and J ends, which lost 7 bases and 6 bases, there was a span of 16 bases. Germline V gene lookup returns CDR1 SQVTM and CDR2 ANQGSEA. The CDR3 is CSAGGGLGQPQHF. CDR3 DNA sequence: TGCAGCGCCGGGGGGGGGCTTGGTCAGCCCCAGCATTTT.

This chain joins TRBV28 and TRBJ1-2; perhaps TRBD1 as D (6 bases). Trimming pared 11 bases from V and 2 bases from J, leaving 15 bases between. CDR3 length equals 13 residues. In germline, CDR1 is MDHEN, CDR2 SYDVKM. The CDR3 region is CAGQAGANYGYTF. The DNA of the CDR3 is TGTGCCGGGCAGGCAGGGGCCAACTATGGCTACACCTTC.

The chain has TRBV19 and TRBJ1-2; weak D call: TRBD1 (6 bases). V lost 4 bases to trimming and J lost 5 bases, with 20 bases between them. The CDR3 covers 16 residues. The germline V gene encodes CDR1 LNHDA and CDR2 SQIVND (reference sequence). As DNA, the CDR3 is TGTGCCAGTAGTAGCGGACGACAGGCTTTATGGTATGGCTACACCTTC. This gives the protein CASSSGRQALWYGYTF.

V gene TRBV29-1 combines with J gene TRBJ1-5; 10 bases map to TRBD1. With 0 bases clipped from V and 7 bases from J, the junction kept 0 bases outside the gene matches. The CDR3 covers 13 residues. Per germline, CDR1 SQVTM and CDR2 ANQGSEA. The CDR3 DNA reads TGCAGCGTTGAAGAGACAGGGGGCCAGCCCCAGCATTTT. It specifies CSVEETGGQPQHF. The variable domain in full, with the rest retrieved from reference TRBV29-1 and TRBJ1-5, is SAVISQKPSRDICQRGTSLTIQCQVDSQVTMMFWYRQQPGQSLTLIATANQGSEATYESGFVIDKFPISRPNLTFSTLTVSNMSPEDSSIYLCSVEETGGQPQHFGDGTRLSIL.

The rearrangement uses TRBV29-1 and TRBJ1-2; TRBD1 is a possible D gene (6 bases). Trimming removed 5 bases at V and 6 bases at J, with 16 bases between. The CDR3 runs 13 residues. Germline CDR1 reads SQVTM; CDR2 reads ANQGSEA. In DNA, the CDR3 is TGCAGCGTTAGCGGGGACATCACACATGGCTACACCTTC. This translates into CSVSGDITHGYTF.

V is TRBV7-2 and J is TRBJ1-2; D remains ambiguous. This CDR3 is 13 amino acids long. Trimming removed 6 bases at V and 4 bases at J, with 12 bases between. Germline values: CDR1 SGHTA, CDR2 FQGNSA. The CDR3 spells CASSRSTAYGYTF. The CDR3 nucleotides read TGTGCCAGCAGTCGAAGTACCGCCTATGGCTACACCTTC. The entire variable domain, with the rest obtained from reference TRBV7-2 and TRBJ1-2, is as follows: GAGVSQSPSNKVTEKGKDVELRCDPISGHTALYWYRQSLGQGLEFLIYFQGNSAPDKSGLPSDRFSAERTGGSVSTLTIQRTQQEDSAVYLCASSRSTAYGYTFGSGTRLTVV.

The V call is TRBV4-1, the J call TRBJ2-1, with 10 bases identical to TRBD2. Germline V gene sequence: CDR1 MGHRA, CDR2 YSYEKL. The ends lost 4 bases at V and 7 bases at J; junction bases unmatched: 7. CDR3 length: 15 residues. CDR3 in amino acids: CASSRPSGGGNEQFF. The CDR3 DNA follows: TGCGCCAGCAGCCGCCCCAGCGGGGGGGGGAATGAGCAGTTCTTC.

This rearrangement joins TRBV27 to TRBJ2-5, with D possibly being TRBD1 (5 bases). The ends were cut back, 4 bases at V and 9 bases at J, with 12 bases in the middle. The CDR3 contains 12 residues. Germline V gene lookup returns CDR1 MNHEY and CDR2 SMNVEV (reference sequence). The CDR3, as DNA: TGTGCCAGCAGTTCTATCCAGGGCGCCCAGTACTTC. Translating gives CASSSIQGAQYF.

This clone was observed a handful of times. This rearrangement joins TRBV2 to TRBJ2-1, with 10 bases that match TRBD2. Germline CDR1 is SNHLY and CDR2 is FYNNEI. This CDR3 spans 18 amino acids. The trim removed 5 bases at V and 1 base at J, leaving 11 bases unmatched. CDR3 in amino acids: CASSLASGSYESYNEQFF. The CDR3 DNA reads TGTGCCAGCAGTCTCGCTAGCGGGAGCTACGAGTCCTACAATGAGCAGTTCTTC.

CDR3: CASSYGGLSYGYTF. The CDR3 nucleotides read TGTGCCAGCAGTTACGGGGGGTTGTCTTATGGCTACACCTTC. This chain links TRBV7-9 with TRBJ1-2, with D possibly TRBD1 on 5 matching bases. CDR1 is SEHNR and CDR2 is FQNEAQ in the germline V gene (reference sequence). This CDR3 is built from 14 residues. Trimming took off 6 bases at V and 5 bases at J, with 16 bases between the two ends.

V gene TRBV28 combines with J gene TRBJ2-3, with 8 bases lining up with TRBD2. Trimming cost V 8 bases and J 1 base; bases outside gene matches: 11. Germline assignment: CDR1 MDHEN and CDR2 SYDVKM. The CDR3 consists of 16 residues. The chain's CDR3 is CASQGTGGLGTDTQYF. The CDR3 bases are TGTGCCAGCCAAGGGACGGGGGGGCTAGGCACAGATACGCAGTATTTT.